The clone carrying this T cell receptor (beta chain) was counted at least ten times. The target antigen is unknown. The V and J ends lost 3 bases and 5 bases, in that order; junction bases with no gene match: 8. In germline, CDR1 is MNHEY, CDR2 SMNVEV (reference sequence). The CDR3 extends over 18 amino acids. One entry per CDR3 protein, called by TCRdb with MiXCR from the reads. The sample has about 110,000 distinct CDR3 sequences, 10% seen once. The sample belongs to a study of T cell repertoires in cytomegalovirus infection. Whole-study context: Both CMV infection and a matching HLA type were indicated by public TCR beta signatures.

Notes on the study in general: Adding up the frequency of public TCR beta families identified people who carried CMV plus the relevant HLA. There were HLA-C-restricted CMV-specific TCR beta clonotypes dominating the ex vivo response.

This receptor was taken from a human donor in good health (CMV status not recorded). Some clones in this sample may be carry-over from other donors' samples. Sequencing was performed on PBMCs, sequenced either directly or after in vitro stimulation (not recorded which). The chain links TRBV27 to TRBJ2-1; 15 nucleotides match TRBD2. Here the CDR3 reads CASSFIGLAGGKDNEQFF. For the CDR3, the DNA is TGTGCCAGCAGTTTTATAGGACTAGCGGGAGGGAAAGACAATGAGCAGTTCTTC.